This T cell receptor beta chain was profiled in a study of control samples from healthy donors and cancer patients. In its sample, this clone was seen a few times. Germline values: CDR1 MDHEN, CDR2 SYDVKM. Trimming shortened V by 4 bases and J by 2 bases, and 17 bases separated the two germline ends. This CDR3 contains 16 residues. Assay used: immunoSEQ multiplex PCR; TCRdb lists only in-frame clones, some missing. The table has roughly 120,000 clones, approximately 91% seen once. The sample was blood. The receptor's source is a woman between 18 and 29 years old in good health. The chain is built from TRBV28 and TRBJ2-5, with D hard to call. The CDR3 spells CASSSPQPGAQETQYF. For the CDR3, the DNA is TGTGCCAGCAGTTCTCCCCAACCTGGCGCGCAAGAGACCCAGTACTTC.